This note documents a single T cell receptor (beta chain) sequence. This clone was seen more than once but under ten times. It lacks a known antigen. It has no much larger one-base neighbor in the sample; base qualities were not kept. This sample is part of a study of CD8+ T cells in alopecia areata (dated by TCRdb to 2016 to 2019). With respect to the entire study: The treated patients, all with moderate-to-severe alopecia areata, were enrolled in an open-label pilot trial of oral tofacitinib given at 5 to 10 mg twice daily. TCRbeta CDR3 regions were amplified by immunoSEQ multiplex PCR using 35 Vbeta forward and 13 Jbeta reverse primers. Tofacitinib was given for 6 to 18 months, followed by 6 months of follow-up off drug to assess delayed response and recurrence. RNA was extracted with the PAXgene miRNA kit for fixed scalp, the miRNeasy kit for PBMCs, and the RNeasy kit for mouse skin. On the human side, TCRbeta sequencing was run on scalp tissue and on sorted CD4+ and CD8+ peripheral blood T cells from healthy controls and from alopecia areata patients with either patchy or totalis/universalis disease. Scalp clonality was compared among normal scalp (n=4), patchy alopecia areata scalp (n=8), and alopecia totalis/universalis scalp (n=8). Biopsies were taken from tofacitinib-treated patients at baseline and at 4 and 24 weeks of treatment, and a later scalp biopsy was taken in several of the tofacitinib-treated patients. In both human patients and the C3H/HeJ mouse model, the study applied high-throughput TCRbeta sequencing to look at T cell clonal expansion in alopecia areata. Study-wide conclusions, independent of this receptor: Higher clonality and more expanded CD8+ clones were observed in lesional scalp than in normal scalp, particularly in alopecia totalis/universalis, a finding suggestive of antigenic drive. Compared with mice, TCR sequences shared between patients were less clear, possibly partly because of HLA diversity across the patient population. Unlike mouse skin, which is dominated by gammadelta T cells, normal human skin has resident alphabeta T cells that are also sequenced, and this complicates analysis of the scalp TCR repertoire.

CDR1 and CDR2 are read off the germline V gene as SGHDT and YYEEEE. Relative to germline, V is 4 bases shorter and J is 11 bases shorter, with 15 bases between their ends. The CDR3 spans 12 residues, from the cysteine through the phenylalanine. Just the 36-base CDR3 DNA is kept, in frame starting at base 1. Peripheral blood and lesional scalp punch biopsies were obtained from patients with alopecia areata. Human scalp biopsies were fixed immediately in PAXgene tissue containers. The receptor library was made with the immunoSEQ multiplex PCR assay. For TCR sequencing, RNA was extracted from every sample and reverse transcribed into cDNA to serve as template. SuperScript III was used for first-strand cDNA synthesis, primed with a 2:1 mix of oligo-dT and random hexamers. A synthetic immune receptor repertoire was used to assess amplification bias, and residual bias was removed computationally. In the authors' own workflow: Raw reads were preprocessed for error removal, and CDR3 was defined according to IMGT conventions as running from the conserved cysteine to phenylalanine. Clonality was computed as 1 minus the Shannon entropy, with the entropy normalized by log2 of the number of productive unique TCRs. Scalp TCRbeta sequences were cross-referenced with sorted blood CD4 and CD8 repertoires so that the CD4 or CD8 identity of scalp clones could be inferred. TCRdb provides this immuneACCESS table in a form limited to in-frame rearrangements. Some clones are lacking; in checked studies, under half of them reflect an unresolved V gene, and why the rest are absent is not known. The V and J calls and clone size were taken over from that table, and D and trimming were inferred from the DNA. The sample table shows about 12,000 clones, and 56% are seen once. About an eighth of the sample is held by the ten biggest clonotypes.

The chain is assembled from TRBV5-6 and TRBJ1-1; TRBD1 is a weak D gene call, 6 bases matching. The TCR comes from a human donor with alopecia areata. The sample comprised skin. CDR3 sequence: CASSLGGEGAFF. Here is the DNA: TGTGCCAGCAGCCTCGGGGGCGAGGGGGCTTTCTTT. Reference TRBV5-6 and TRBJ1-1 proteins supply the regions before and after the CDR3; the full variable domain is: DAGVTQSPTHLIKTRGQQVTLRCSPKSGHDTVSWYQQALGQGPQFIFQYYEEEERQRGNFPDRFSGHQFPNYSSELNVNALLLGDSALYLCASSLGGEGAFFGQGTRLTVV.